These T cell receptor beta chains were read from a single sample in a study of cytomegalovirus exposure and HLA in healthy donors. Method: immunoSEQ multiplex PCR; TCRdb's copy keeps in-frame clones and lacks some. The table records approximately 190,000 clones, about 86% of them present only once. Material: PBMCs. Receptor source: a young woman in good health and CMV-seropositive. Each CDR3 is given with its conserved first and last residue. The order of the fields is V gene, D gene, J gene, clone size, CDR3 DNA, CDR3 protein. The D gene is left open where the match is weak. Rows give clone size only sometimes, using once, few, many, or a class for an expanded clone.

TRBV25-1	TRBD2	TRBJ2-7	-	TGTGCCAGCAGTGACGGCGCGGGGGGGTCCTACGAGCAGTACTTC	CASSDGAGGSYEQYF
TRBV7-6	TRBD2	TRBJ2-7	-	TGTGCCAGCAGCAGTAGCGGGGGGAGCTCCTACGAGCAGTACTTC	CASSSSGGSSYEQYF
TRBV2	-	TRBJ2-2	-	TGTGCCAGCAGGACAGCCAGCGGGGAGCTGTTTTTT	CASRTASGELFF
TRBV7-3	-	TRBJ2-2	-	TGTGCCAGCAGCCCCGGGGGACTGAACACCGGGGAGCTGTTTTTT	CASSPGGLNTGELFF
TRBV2	TRBD2	TRBJ2-1	-	TGTGCCAGCAGCGCCACTAGCGGGGGATGGGATGAGCAGTTCTTC	CASSATSGGWDEQFF
TRBV25-1	TRBD2	TRBJ2-1	-	TGTGCCAGCAGTGAATGGGAGCGGGGGGGGATCGATGAGCAGTTCTTC	CASSEWERGGIDEQFF
TRBV7-9	-	TRBJ2-5	-	TGTGCCAGCAGCTTGACAGGCTTGAAAGAGACCCAGTACTTC	CASSLTGLKETQYF
TRBV19	-	TRBJ2-3	-	TGTGCCACTTCCCGTTGGGGGGTCCCAGATACGCAGTATTTT	CATSRWGVPDTQYF
TRBV2	-	TRBJ2-5	-	TGTGCCAGCAGTGAAAATGAGGTGACCCAGTACTTC	CASSENEVTQYF
TRBV25-1	-	TRBJ1-6	-	TGTGCCAGCAGTGAACTACAGTATAATTCACCCCTCCACTTT	CASSELQYNSPLHF
TRBV7-9	TRBD1	TRBJ1-1	few	TGTTCCAGCAGCCCATACCAAGGGACAGGAAGTAACCTGAACACTGAAGCTTTCTTT	CSSSPYQGTGSNLNTEAFF
TRBV7-3	-	TRBJ1-6	-	TGTGCCAGCAGCTTAAATGCGGCCGGATATAATTCACCCCTCCACTTT	CASSLNAAGYNSPLHF
TRBV4-1	TRBD2	TRBJ2-3	-	TGCGCCAGCAGCCAAGGTAGACTAGCGGGGAGCACAGATACGCAGTATTTT	CASSQGRLAGSTDTQYF
TRBV27	TRBD1	TRBJ1-2	-	TGTGCCAGCAGTTTAATACAGGGGGGCGAGAGCTACACCTTC	CASSLIQGGESYTF
TRBV10-1	TRBD1	TRBJ2-5	-	TGCGCCAGCAGTGAGACACAGGGGGCGCAGGAGACCCAGTACTTC	CASSETQGAQETQYF
TRBV13	-	TRBJ2-7	-	TGTGCCAGCAGCCCCCGGGGGTTTGAGCAGTACTTC	CASSPRGFEQYF
TRBV19	-	TRBJ1-1	few	TGTGCCAGTAGTATCGACAGTGAAGCTTTCTTT	CASSIDSEAFF
TRBV6-1	-	TRBJ1-1	-	TGTGCCAGCAGTGAAGGCCAGGAGAACACTGAAGCTTTCTTT	CASSEGQENTEAFF
TRBV7-3	TRBD2	TRBJ2-4	-	TGTGCCAGCAGCTTAGGGGGGGAGGCCAAAAACATTCAGTACTTC	CASSLGGEAKNIQYF
TRBV6-1	TRBD1	TRBJ1-5	-	TGTGCCAGCAGTGACCAACAGGGGGCGAGTCAGCCCCAGCATTTT	CASSDQQGASQPQHF
TRBV6-5	TRBD1	TRBJ1-1	-	TGTGCCAGCAGGCTGACAGGGGCAACCACTGAAGCTTTCTTT	CASRLTGATTEAFF
TRBV18	-	TRBJ1-3	-	TGTGCCAGCTCACCGTCACGGGGGATCGGAAACACCATATATTTT	CASSPSRGIGNTIYF
TRBV25-1	-	TRBJ1-2	-	TGTGCCACCAAAGAGACAGGAAGAAACTATGGCTACACCTTC	CATKETGRNYGYTF
TRBV28	TRBD1	TRBJ2-3	few	TGTGCCAGCGACGACAGGGGGCTTTCAGATACGCAGTATTTT	CASDDRGLSDTQYF
TRBV12-5	TRBD1	TRBJ2-1	-	TGTGCTAGTGGTTCCGACAGGGGCAATGAGCAGTTCTTC	CASGSDRGNEQFF
TRBV19	-	TRBJ2-2	-	TGTGCCAGTAGTACCGGGACTCAAACCGGGGAGCTGTTTTTT	CASSTGTQTGELFF
TRBV5-1	TRBD1	TRBJ1-1	-	TGCGCCAGCAGCACCGGACAGGGTTTGAACACTGAAGCTTTCTTT	CASSTGQGLNTEAFF